What follows is one T cell receptor (beta chain) and its context. This entry belongs to a study of T-cell reconstitution after alpha-beta-depleted transplantation in children. Germline-derived CDR1 and CDR2 are DFQATT and SNEGSKA (reference sequence). V was clipped by 1 base and J by 0 bases; unmatched bases: 18. This CDR3 region has 19 residues. Using unique molecular identifiers, the investigators prepared the TCRbeta library. Each CDR3 protein gets one entry after TCRdb re-called the PCR reads with MiXCR. The sample lists about 610,000 distinct CDR3 sequences, over 9.5% occurring once. The receptor's source is a human donor who donated a stem cell graft to a child with acute myeloid leukemia. This sequence joins TRBV20-1 and TRBJ2-7, with 7 bases identical to TRBD1. Here the sequenced sample was PBMCs from the stem cell graft donor, taken from the stem cell graft. The DNA for the CDR3 is TGCAGTGCTAGAGCACAAACGAATCCGAGACAGGGTGGCTCCTACGAGCAGTACTTC. Its protein product is CSARAQTNPRQGGSYEQYF.